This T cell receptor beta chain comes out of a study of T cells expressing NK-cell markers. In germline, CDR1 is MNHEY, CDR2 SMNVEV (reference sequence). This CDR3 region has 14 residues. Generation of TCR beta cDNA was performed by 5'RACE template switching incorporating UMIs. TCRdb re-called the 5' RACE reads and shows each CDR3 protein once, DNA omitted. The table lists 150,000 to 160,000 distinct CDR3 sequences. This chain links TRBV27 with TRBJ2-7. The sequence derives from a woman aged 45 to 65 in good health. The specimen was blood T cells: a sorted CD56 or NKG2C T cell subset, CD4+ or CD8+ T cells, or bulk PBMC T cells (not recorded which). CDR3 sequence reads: CASSVSGSFYEQYF.